The 25 T cell receptor beta chains given below trace back to one sample, sequenced in a study of response to subunit inactivated influenza vaccine (dated by TCRdb to the late 2010s). The library was prepared using RT-PCR. Sequencing took place on an Illumina HiSeq 2500. TCRdb trimmed the raw reads at Q25, called clones with MiXCR and kept productive beta chains. Entries are consolidated by CDR3 protein sequence, retaining the most common genes and DNA. This sample is represented by around 850,000 distinct CDR3 sequences; roughly 18% of them were singletons. 11% of the sample is taken by the ten largest. Sequenced here: PBMCs from blood, sampled 5 to 6 days after vaccination. These receptors originate from a man in his fifties who received an inactivated influenza vaccine. Donor details come from another sample of the same person, matched by shared clones.

The chain combines TRBV7-9 with TRBJ2-2, with D possibly matching TRBD1 (6 bases). This CDR3 region has 13 residues. Deletions cut 8 bases from V and 2 bases from J, with 9 bases between. Germline V CDR1 and CDR2: SEHNR, FQNEAQ (reference sequence). CDR3 DNA sequence: TGTGCCAGCGGGACACTTAACACCGGGGAGCTGTTTTTT. This translates into CASGTLNTGELFF.

This sequence joins TRBV20-1 and TRBJ2-7, with TRBD2 matching 11 bases. Germline trimming cut 3 bases from V and 3 bases from J; bases unmatched to any gene: 7. Germline V gives CDR1 DFQATT, CDR2 SNEGSKA (reference sequence). The CDR3 loop spans 15 amino acids. The CDR3 loop reads CSASLPLAGDYEQYF. As DNA, the CDR3 is TGCAGTGCTAGCCTCCCACTAGCGGGGGACTACGAGCAGTACTTC.

The chain recombines TRBV7-8 with TRBJ2-1; maybe TRBD1 (6 bases). The CDR3 runs to 12 residues. Trimming took off 2 bases at V and 12 bases at J, with 11 bases between the two ends. Looked up from germline, CDR1 is SGHVS and CDR2 is FQNEAQ. CDR3 coding DNA: TGTGCCAGCAGCTTAACAGGGCTAGTGCAGTTCTTC. Its translation: CASSLTGLVQFF.

In this sample, this clonotype turned up a few times. The rearrangement uses TRBV20-1 and TRBJ2-1, with 8 bases lining up with TRBD2. Germline V gene sequence: CDR1 DFQATT, CDR2 SNEGSKA (reference sequence). This CDR3 spans 15 amino acids. The trim removed 6 bases at V and 6 bases at J, leaving 13 bases unmatched. This chain's CDR3 is CSAPASGRTGNEQFF. The CDR3 DNA sequence: TGCAGTGCACCCGCCAGCGGGAGAACGGGCAATGAGCAGTTCTTC.

This clonotype was counted ten times or more. This chain uses TRBV10-1 with TRBJ1-2; D is unclear. The CDR3 contains 12 residues. V was pared by 3 bases and J by 3 bases, with 5 bases between. Germline assignment: CDR1 WNHNN and CDR2 SYGVQD (reference sequence). For the CDR3, the DNA is TGCGCCAGCAGTGACAGCTACTATGGCTACACCTTC. Translation gives CASSDSYYGYTF.

The rearrangement uses TRBV6-1 and TRBJ1-2, with D uncertain. Germline V gene data show CDR1 as MNHNS and CDR2 as SASEGT. The CDR3 length is 14 residues. V was shortened by 4 bases and J by 8 bases, with 17 bases between the two germline ends. CDR3 amino acids: CASSGRIYQGGYTF. For the CDR3, the DNA is TGTGCCAGCAGTGGACGGATCTACCAAGGAGGCTACACCTTC.

The V call is TRBV12-3 or TRBV12-4, the J call TRBJ2-3; 8 nucleotides align to TRBD2. The V and J ends lost 6 bases and 1 base, in that order; junction bases with no gene match: 6. The CDR3 is 15 residues long. The chain's CDR3 is CASRARRGGTDTQYF. The CDR3 DNA sequence: TGTGCCAGCAGGGCACGGCGGGGGGGCACAGATACGCAGTATTTT.

This clonotype was seen ten or more times. J is TRBJ2-7 and V is TRBV20-1; D ambiguous. V lost 1 base and J lost 7, with 8 bases in between. CDR1 is DFQATT and CDR2 is SNEGSKA in the germline V gene (reference sequence). The CDR3 length is 11 residues. The CDR3 protein is CSARVMREQYF. Here the CDR3 DNA reads TGCAGTGCTAGAGTGATGAGGGAGCAGTACTTC.

V gene TRBV7-9 combines with J gene TRBJ1-4; 8 bases agree with TRBD1. J lost 4 bases, V lost 2 bases, and 6 bases had no gene match. The CDR3 spans 16 residues. The germline gives CDR1 SEHNR, CDR2 FQNEAQ (reference sequence). This chain's CDR3 is CASSLQGQVNNEKLFF. The CDR3, as DNA: TGTGCCAGCAGCTTACAGGGACAGGTCAATAATGAAAAACTGTTTTTT.

The chain has TRBV12-3 or TRBV12-4 and TRBJ1-6; D remains ambiguous. V lost 3 bases to trimming and J lost 7 bases, with 7 bases between them. The CDR3 is 13 residues long. The CDR3 protein is CASSFFRNSPLHF. In DNA form, the CDR3 reads TGTGCCAGCAGTTTCTTTAGGAATTCACCCCTCCACTTT.

This clonotype was counted ten times or more. J is TRBJ1-1 and V is TRBV12-3 or TRBV12-4; 7 bases agree with TRBD1. J was trimmed by 6 bases and V by 3 bases; bases with no gene match: 1. The CDR3 runs 12 residues. The chain's CDR3 is CASSLTGSEAFF. CDR3 bases: TGTGCCAGCAGTTTGACAGGGTCTGAAGCTTTCTTT.

This clonotype was seen many times. The J gene is TRBJ2-1, the V gene TRBV9, with D tentatively TRBD2 (6 bases). CDR1 is SGDLS and CDR2 is YYNGEE in the germline V gene. This CDR3 has 15 residues. Trimming stripped 5 bases from V and 3 bases from J, with 15 bases between. The CDR3 spells CASSFGGANYNEQFF. In DNA form, the CDR3 reads TGTGCCAGCAGTTTCGGGGGAGCCAACTACAATGAGCAGTTCTTC.

This clonotype was seen a few times. The rearrangement uses TRBV5-1 and TRBJ2-7; maybe TRBD1 (6 bases). The V end lost 5 bases, the J end lost 3 bases, and 15 bases lay between the germline ends. This CDR3 has 14 amino acids. Germline V gives CDR1 SGHRS, CDR2 YFSETQ. CDR3 amino acids: CASRPDRSNYEQYF. In DNA, the CDR3 is TGCGCCAGCAGACCCGACAGGAGCAACTACGAGCAGTACTTC.

This clonotype came up a few times. A read error may produce the germline difference seen at one junction end. CDR3 residues: CSARGLAGQGTQYF. In DNA, the CDR3 is TGCAGTGCTAGAGGACTAGCGGGACAAGGGACCCAGTACTTC. This chain joins TRBV20-1 and TRBJ2-5; 11 bases map to TRBD2. CDR1 is DFQATT, CDR2 SNEGSKA, per germline (reference sequence). The CDR3 length is 14 residues.

Comments on this clonotype: The junction departs from germline at one end; a sequencing error may be responsible. The rearrangement uses TRBV20-1 and TRBJ2-5, with 11 nucleotides matching TRBD2. The CDR3 spans 16 residues. Germline-derived CDR1 and CDR2 are DFQATT and SNEGSKA (reference sequence). The CDR3 sequence is CCARDRLAGRQETQYF. The CDR3 DNA is TGCTGTGCTAGAGACCGACTAGCGGGAAGGCAAGAGACCCAGTACTTC.

This clonotype was observed a handful of times. The chain is built from TRBV20-1 and TRBJ1-2; D is ambiguous. From germline, CDR1 is DFQATT and CDR2 SNEGSKA (reference sequence). Trimming stripped 3 bases from V and 0 bases from J, with 8 bases between. This CDR3 contains 13 residues. CDR3 sequence (DNA): TGCAGTGCTAGTCTGAGATCTAACTATGGCTACACCTTC. Its protein product is CSASLRSNYGYTF.

This chain joins TRBV20-1 and TRBJ2-3; weak D call: TRBD1 (6 bases). V lost 6 bases to trimming and J lost 3 bases, with 19 bases between them. Germline V gene lookup returns CDR1 DFQATT and CDR2 SNEGSKA (reference sequence). The CDR3 spans 15 residues. The CDR3: CSASRGFTLTDTQYF. The CDR3 nucleotides are TGCAGTGCGAGCAGGGGTTTCACTCTTACAGATACGCAGTATTTT.

This chain joins TRBV10-3 and TRBJ2-7; 10 bases are a match to TRBD1. V lost 1 base and J lost 6; bases outside the gene matches: 6. Germline-derived CDR1 and CDR2 are ENHRY and SYGVKD. The CDR3 runs 15 residues. The DNA for the CDR3 is TGTGCCATCAGTGAGTTTGGGACAGGGGCGTCCGAGCAGTACTTC. Protein sequence: CAISEFGTGASEQYF.

Only one count was recorded for this clonotype. The J gene is TRBJ2-7, the V gene TRBV9; D is perhaps TRBD2 (6 bases). Between the trimmed V and J ends, which lost 4 bases and 7 bases, there was a span of 21 bases. The CDR3 spans 15 residues. Germline V gene lookup returns CDR1 SGDLS and CDR2 YYNGEE. Here the CDR3 reads CASSLTGTPGGEQYF. CDR3 DNA sequence: TGTGCCAGCAGCCTCACCGGGACGCCTGGGGGGGAGCAGTACTTC.

CDR3 amino acids: CSAPGTSGRMSSYNEQFF. For the CDR3, the DNA is TGCAGTGCTCCCGGGACTAGCGGGAGAATGAGCTCCTACAATGAGCAGTTCTTC. The chain combines TRBV20-1 with TRBJ2-1; 14 bases line up with TRBD2. Trimming cost V 5 bases and J 0 bases; bases outside gene matches: 9. The CDR3 is made up of 18 amino acids. The germline V gene encodes CDR1 DFQATT and CDR2 SNEGSKA (reference sequence).

The V gene is TRBV6-5, the J gene TRBJ1-5; D gene unclear. The CDR3 totals 15 residues. Trimming stripped 2 bases from V and 2 bases from J, with 10 bases between. Germline lookup yields CDR1 MNHEY and CDR2 SVGAGI. CDR3 nucleotides: TGTGCCAGCAGTTACGGATGGGGAGGCAATCAGCCCCAGCATTTT. It translates to CASSYGWGGNQPQHF.

This chain links TRBV29-1 with TRBJ1-2; TRBD1 matches at 8 bases. The germline V gene has CDR1 SQVTM and CDR2 ANQGSEA. The CDR3 spans 13 residues. The V and J ends lost 7 bases and 6 bases, in that order; junction bases with no gene match: 10. The CDR3 protein is CSARAGGMNGYTF. In DNA form, the CDR3 reads TGCAGCGCCCGGGCAGGGGGCATGAATGGCTACACCTTC.

This clonotype was counted ten times or more. This chain joins TRBV10-3 and TRBJ2-1, with D possibly TRBD2 on 7 matching bases. The CDR3 consists of 16 residues. Trimming left V 6 bases short and J 3 bases short, with 18 bases between. CDR1 and CDR2 (germline): ENHRY, SYGVKD. For the CDR3, the DNA is TGTGCCATCAGAAATACGGGGGGCAGGGACTACAATGAGCAGTTCTTC. Translated, it gives CAIRNTGGRDYNEQFF.

This clonotype was picked up a small number of times. The V gene is TRBV28, the J gene TRBJ1-4; no firm D call. Deletions cut 6 bases from V and 4 bases from J, with 3 bases between. This CDR3 is built from 11 residues. CDR1 and CDR2 (germline): MDHEN, SYDVKM. The CDR3 bases are TGTGCCAGCAGGGGTAATGAAAAACTGTTTTTT. This gives the protein CASRGNEKLFF.

This clonotype has just a few counts. V and J are TRBV6-1 and TRBJ2-2; TRBD1 agrees at 7 bases. The CDR3 is 13 amino acids. The trim removed 6 bases at V and 6 bases at J, leaving 4 bases unmatched. The germline V gene encodes CDR1 MNHNS and CDR2 SASEGT. The CDR3 here is CASRDGTAGELFF. CDR3 DNA: TGTGCCAGCAGAGACGGGACAGCCGGGGAGCTGTTTTTT.